The rows below give T cell receptor beta chains drawn from one sample of a study of control samples from healthy donors and cancer patients. The repertoire was sequenced with immunoSEQ multiplex PCR; TCRdb's copy has only in-frame clones and lacks some. The sample consists of more than 5,500 clones, around three quarters of them appearing once. Sequencing was carried out using formalin-fixed, paraffin-embedded tissue. The receptor source for this set is a male donor with melanoma. Both conserved end residues are part of each CDR3. The order of the fields is clone size, D gene, V gene, J gene, CDR3 protein, CDR3 DNA. The D gene is left open where the match is weak. Not all rows give a size; the values are once, few, many and, for expanded clones, a class.

NA	NA	TRBV9	TRBJ2-2	CASSVYIAAYTGELFF	TGTGCCAGCAGCGTATATATAGCCGCTTACACCGGGGAGCTGTTTTTT
once	NA	TRBV4-2	TRBJ1-1	CASSQDWAGRNTEAFF	TGTGCCAGCAGCCAAGATTGGGCGGGTAGGAACACTGAAGCTTTCTTT
NA	TRBD1	TRBV29-1	TRBJ2-3	CSVELTGTDTQYF	TGCAGCGTTGAGCTGACAGGGACAGATACGCAGTATTTT
NA	NA	TRBV6-5	TRBJ1-2	CASSPDTWNYGYTF	TGTGCCAGCAGCCCGGACACCTGGAACTATGGCTACACCTTC
NA	TRBD2	TRBV4-2	TRBJ2-3	CASSQAGGTTDTQYF	TGTGCCAGCAGCCAAGCGGGGGGGACCACAGATACGCAGTATTTT
NA	NA	TRBV7-3	TRBJ2-2	CASSLYEAGTGELFF	TGTGCCAGCAGCTTATATGAGGCTGGCACCGGGGAGCTGTTTTTT
few	TRBD1	TRBV27	TRBJ2-1	CASRPRDRVINEQFF	TGTGCCAGCAGACCCCGGGACAGGGTAATCAATGAGCAGTTCTTC
once	TRBD1	TRBV5-1	TRBJ2-1	CASSLGAGGNEQFF	TGCGCCAGCAGCTTGGGAGCAGGGGGAAATGAGCAGTTCTTC
few	NA	TRBV7-2	TRBJ2-7	CASSSLIYEQYF	TGTGCCAGCAGCTCGTTGATTTACGAGCAGTACTTC
once	TRBD1	TRBV19	TRBJ1-6	CASSQDRVGSPLHF	TGTGCCAGTAGTCAGGACAGGGTAGGATCACCCCTCCACTTT
NA	NA	TRBV6-2/TRBV6-3	TRBJ2-2	CASSLGTPNTGELFF	TGTGCCAGCAGTTTGGGGACACCGAACACCGGAGAGCTGTTTTTT
NA	NA	TRBV4-1	TRBJ1-1	CASSQGDIPKMNTEAFF	TGCGCCAGCAGCCAAGGGGACATACCTAAGATGAACACTGAAGCTTTCTTT
NA	TRBD1	TRBV9	TRBJ2-3	CASSPEQGVGDTQYF	TGTGCCAGCAGCCCCGAGCAGGGGGTTGGAGATACGCAGTATTTT
NA	NA	TRBV6-5	TRBJ2-1	CASSLDGRGYNEQFF	TGTGCCAGCAGTCTCGACGGGAGAGGCTACAATGAGCAGTTCTTC
NA	NA	TRBV7-9	TRBJ1-1	CASSLGAGRAFF	TGTGCCAGCAGCTTGGGGGCGGGGAGAGCTTTCTTT
few	NA	TRBV18	TRBJ1-1	CASSPSLAKNTEAFF	TGTGCCAGCTCACCATCGCTGGCGAAGAACACTGAAGCTTTCTTT
NA	NA	TRBV7-9	TRBJ1-3	CASSSRNDGNTIYF	TGTGCCAGCAGCTCCAGGAACGATGGAAACACCATATATTTT
once	NA	TRBV19	TRBJ1-1	CASSITRGPMNTEAFF	TGTGCCAGTAGTATAACCAGGGGACCTATGAACACTGAAGCTTTCTTT
NA	NA	TRBV6-5	TRBJ2-3	CASRPTTVTDTQYF	TGTGCCAGCAGACCTACGACAGTCACAGATACGCAGTATTTT
NA	NA	TRBV4-1	TRBJ1-4	CASSPFGGGREKLFF	TGCGCCAGCAGCCCCTTTGGAGGAGGGCGGGAAAAACTGTTTTTT
NA	NA	TRBV4-1	TRBJ2-5	CASSPMGTEKETQYF	TGCGCCAGCAGCCCCATGGGGACGGAGAAAGAGACCCAGTACTTC
NA	TRBD1	TRBV9	TRBJ1-5	CASSFGTGPYQPQHF	TGTGCCAGCAGCTTTGGGACAGGGCCCTATCAGCCCCAGCATTTT
NA	TRBD2	TRBV19	TRBJ2-2	CASSVGGSGGLNTGELFF	TGTGCCAGTAGTGTCGGTGGTAGCGGGGGCTTGAACACCGGGGAGCTGTTTTTT
NA	TRBD1	TRBV9	TRBJ2-3	CASSVEGASTDTQYF	TGTGCCAGCAGCGTAGAGGGGGCCAGCACAGATACGCAGTATTTT
few	NA	TRBV2	TRBJ1-1	CASTGEQVGTEAFF	TGTGCCAGCACCGGAGAGCAGGTCGGCACTGAAGCTTTCTTT
NA	NA	TRBV10-3	TRBJ2-3	CAIRSDSSGADTQYF	TGTGCCATAAGATCGGACTCATCGGGAGCAGATACGCAGTATTTT
few	NA	TRBV6-5	TRBJ1-2	CASGLGYGYTF	TGTGCCAGCGGCTTAGGCTATGGCTACACCTTC
NA	NA	TRBV19	TRBJ1-5	CASSMRNQPQHF	TGTGCCAGTAGTATGAGGAATCAGCCCCAGCATTTT
NA	NA	TRBV4-2	TRBJ1-1	CASSQEGGGGPNTEAFF	TGTGCCAGCAGCCAAGAAGGGGGTGGGGGGCCGAACACTGAAGCTTTCTTT
NA	NA	TRBV7-3	TRBJ2-2	CASSSTPGVGELFF	TGTGCCAGCAGCTCCACCCCAGGGGTCGGGGAGCTGTTTTTT
few	TRBD2	TRBV5-1	TRBJ2-5	CASSRTSVSQETQYF	TGCGCCAGCAGCAGGACTAGCGTATCGCAAGAGACCCAGTACTTC